This T cell receptor (beta chain) originates from a study of shared clonotypes between healthy human individuals. The overall study: Serving as donors were a couple of women and a few men, whose ages spanned 18 to 49.

How the authors handled the data: ImmunoSEQ gave junction-only sequences without quality scores, so filtering differed. The repertoire was sequenced with immunoSEQ multiplex PCR; TCRdb's copy has only in-frame clones and lacks some. That table is the source of V, J and clone size, and D and trimming were worked out from the DNA. The sample has around 1,900,000 clones; just over 90% are singletons. Trimming at V came to 5 bases and at J to 4 bases, leaving 10 bases not matched to a gene. Germline CDR1 reads MGHRA; CDR2 reads YSYEKL. This CDR3 spans 16 amino acids. CD8 cells regarded as naive lacked CD45RO, were positively chosen for CCR7, and omitted terminally differentiated effector memory CD45RA+ cells. Regarding this clone: What it recognizes is unknown.

Findings and caveats of the study: Sampling included only blood; tissue repertoires likely differ. Rarefaction indicated that sorted-subset sequencing remained incomplete although depth was large.

The clonotype originates from a man aged 18-30 years in good health. Some clones in this sample may be carry-over from other donors' samples. J is TRBJ2-7 and V is TRBV4-1; 11 positions agree with TRBD2. The sample was naive CD8+ T cells from PBMCs. CDR3 in amino acids: CASSSDVGLAVYEQYF. The CDR3 nucleotides read TGCGCCAGCAGCTCAGATGTGGGACTAGCGGTTTACGAGCAGTACTTC.